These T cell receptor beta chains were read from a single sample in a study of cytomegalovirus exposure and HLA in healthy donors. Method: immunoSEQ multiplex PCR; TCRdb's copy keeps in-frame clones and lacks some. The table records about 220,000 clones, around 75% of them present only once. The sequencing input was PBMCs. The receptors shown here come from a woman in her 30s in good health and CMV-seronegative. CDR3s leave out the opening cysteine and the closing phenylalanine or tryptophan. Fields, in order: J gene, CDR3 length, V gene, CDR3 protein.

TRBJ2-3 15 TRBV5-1 ASSLEPHGTVGDTQY
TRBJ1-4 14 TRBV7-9 ASSPGGFPTNEKLF
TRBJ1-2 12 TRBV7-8 ASSTGVGNYGYT
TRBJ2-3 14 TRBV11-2 ASSQGVAGGTDTQY
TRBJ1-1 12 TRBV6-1 ASSKLDRNTEAF
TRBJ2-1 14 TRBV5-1 ASSIRTGSGQNEQF
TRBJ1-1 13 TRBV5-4 ASSLGPTVKTEAF
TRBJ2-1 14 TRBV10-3 ASGTRMGGSYNEQF
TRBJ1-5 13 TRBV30 AWSGWGGGNQPQH
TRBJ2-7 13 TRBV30 AWSVPSGRAYEQY
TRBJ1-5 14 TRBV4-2 ASSLQGEKSNQPQH
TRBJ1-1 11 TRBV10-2 ASSGLRGPEAF
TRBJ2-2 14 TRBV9 ASSVAGQGSTGELF
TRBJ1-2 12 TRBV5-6 ASSLGRGFYGYT
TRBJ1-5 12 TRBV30 ASATRQGSQPQH
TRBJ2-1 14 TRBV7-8 ASSPPGSGAYNEQF
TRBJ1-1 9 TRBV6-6 ASNRDTEAF
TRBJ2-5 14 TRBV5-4 ASSLGVGGVGKTQY
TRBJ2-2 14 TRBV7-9 SSSFRTGGIPGELF
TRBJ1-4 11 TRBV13 ASSRGGDEKLF
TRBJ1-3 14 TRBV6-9 ASSYGTKGSGNTIY
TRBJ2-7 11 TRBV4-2 ASSGGTVREQY
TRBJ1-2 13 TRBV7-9 ASNSNRDRGLDYT
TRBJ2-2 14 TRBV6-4 ASSDSASGSAGELF
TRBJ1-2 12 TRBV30 AWSKAVLNYGYT
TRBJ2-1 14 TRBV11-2 ASSPRGGRVYNEQF
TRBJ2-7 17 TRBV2 ASSEPGQGENERYYEQY
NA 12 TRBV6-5 ASSPGQGAYEQY
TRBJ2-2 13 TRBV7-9 ASSQRDSATGELF
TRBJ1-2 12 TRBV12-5 ASGLDRTVPRYT
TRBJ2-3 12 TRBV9 ASSAGLAVDTQY
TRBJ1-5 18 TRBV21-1 ASSNFQTVPMGYSNQPQH
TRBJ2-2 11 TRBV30 AWSGGNTGELF
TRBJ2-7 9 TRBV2 ASSGGVEQY
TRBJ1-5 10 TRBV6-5 ASSTGVQPQH
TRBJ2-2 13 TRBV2 ASSGGGPNTGELF
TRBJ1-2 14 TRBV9 ASSTPRWTESYGYT
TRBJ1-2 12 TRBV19 ASSYAGDDYGYT
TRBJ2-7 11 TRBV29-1 SVEGGGTYEQY
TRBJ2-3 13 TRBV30 AWSLLAGYTDTQY
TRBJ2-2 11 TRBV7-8 ASSLGRNGELF
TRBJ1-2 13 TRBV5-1 ASRREPGTGGGYT
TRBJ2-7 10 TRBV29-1 SVAYGPYEQY
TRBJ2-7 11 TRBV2 ASRRGQPYEQY
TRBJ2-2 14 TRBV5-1 ASSSGTVINTGELF
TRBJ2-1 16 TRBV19 ASSRGWVAGTEDNEQF
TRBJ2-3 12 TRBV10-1 ASSQRTTSDTQY
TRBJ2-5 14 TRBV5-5 ASSSKPGHGQETQY
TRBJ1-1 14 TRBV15 ATSRGDGLGGTEAF
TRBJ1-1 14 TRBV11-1 ASSLASGGRSTEAF
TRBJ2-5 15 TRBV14 ASSPLSGTSGNETQY
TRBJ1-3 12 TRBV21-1 ASSWTGAGNTIY
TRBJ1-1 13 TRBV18 ASSPRGGLHTEAF
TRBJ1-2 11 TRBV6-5 ASSYRRDDGYT